Here is one T cell receptor beta chain with its context. Germline-derived CDR1 and CDR2 are MNHEY and SVGAGI. V was pared by 6 bases and J by 4 bases, with 9 bases of the junction left unmatched. The CDR3 has 15 residues. This record comes from a study of blood T cell repertoires in COVID-19. Study overall: Samples of COVID-19 (acute and convalescent) were obtained from the United States, Italy and Spain.

In the authors' workflow: Amplification from reference gene primers served as the basis for estimated nucleated cell counts. TCRdb keeps only in-frame clones here, not all; method: immunoSEQ multiplex PCR. The DNA gave D and trimming, while V, J and clone size come from that table. The sample yields about 180,000 clones, approximately 92% seen once. Participant reports of clinical history set cohort assignment. V gene TRBV6-5 combines with J gene TRBJ2-3; TRBD1 matches at 8 bases. Sample: PBMCs or T cells enriched from blood (not recorded which). This receptor was taken from a woman between 40 and 55 years old with acute COVID-19. For the CDR3, the DNA is TGTGCCAGCAGGCTCCAGGGGGCGCAGGCAGATACGCAGTATTTT. This codes for CASRLQGAQADTQYF.